The 20 T cell receptor beta chains below all came from one sample that was sequenced in a study of T-cell reconstitution after alpha-beta-depleted transplantation in children. It was with unique molecular identifiers that the TCRbeta library was prepared. MiXCR, run by TCRdb on the PCR reads, gives a single entry per CDR3 protein. The sample lists about 610,000 distinct CDR3 sequences, under 12% seen once, with approximately 4.1% in the top ten. Sequenced here: PBMCs from the stem cell graft donor, sampled from the stem cell graft. The receptors derive from a human donor who donated a stem cell graft to a child with acute myeloid leukemia.

This clonotype appeared many times. The J gene is TRBJ2-3, the V gene TRBV29-1; TRBD2 aligns across 8 bases. CDR1 and CDR2 from the germline V gene are SQVTM and ANQGSEA. CDR3 length: 18 residues. V was clipped by 4 bases and J by 3 bases; unmatched bases: 18. In DNA, the CDR3 is TGCAGCGTTGGGGTCGCCAGACCGGGACTAGTTGGGACAGATACGCAGTATTTT. It is translated as CSVGVARPGLVGTDTQYF.

This chain connects TRBV20-1 to TRBJ2-7, with 9 bases lining up with TRBD2. V dropped 6 bases and J dropped 0; count of bases not matched to a gene: 6. This CDR3 is 14 amino acids long. The germline gives CDR1 DFQATT, CDR2 SNEGSKA (reference sequence). As DNA, the CDR3 is TGCAGTGCCCCCGATAGCGGGAGCTCCTACGAGCAGTACTTC. Its translation is CSAPDSGSSYEQYF.

On this clonotype: A clone one base away is much larger, so this may be a read error. This chain connects TRBV4-3 to TRBJ2-5, with 12 bases identical to TRBD2. The CDR3 runs 16 residues. Germline values: CDR1 LGHNA, CDR2 YSLEER. Trimming removed 1 base from V and 7 bases from J; junction bases left unmatched: 7. The CDR3, as DNA: TGCGCCAGCAGCCAAGGGCTAGCGGGAGGGATAGGGACCCAGTACTTC. Translating it yields CASSQGLAGGIGTQYF.

Many counts were recorded for this clonotype. The chain carries TRBV12-3 or TRBV12-4 and TRBJ1-1, with D possibly TRBD1 on 6 matching bases. V was shortened by 0 bases and J by 4 bases, with 6 bases between the two germline ends. The CDR3 runs to 13 residues. The CDR3 is CASSLAGGTEAFF. The CDR3 bases are TGTGCCAGCAGTTTAGCAGGGGGCACTGAAGCTTTCTTT.

This clonotype has at least ten counts. The chain is built from TRBV7-2 and TRBJ2-2; D is perhaps TRBD2 (6 bases). CDR3 length: 15 amino acids. Germline loops: CDR1 SGHTA, CDR2 FQGNSA. Trimming took 3 bases from V and 2 from J, leaving 10 bases between them. The CDR3 is CASSFSGLNTGELFF. CDR3 coding DNA: TGTGCCAGCAGCTTTTCGGGACTTAACACCGGGGAGCTGTTTTTT.

This clonotype was seen repeatedly, ten times or more. V usage is TRBV7-2 and J usage is TRBJ1-2; the D gene is possibly TRBD1 (5 bases). The V gene lost 5 bases and the J gene lost 7 bases, with 14 bases spanning the gap. This CDR3 region has 13 residues. Germline V gene sequence: CDR1 SGHTA, CDR2 FQGNSA. CDR3 in amino acids: CASSRFGGSGYTF. The CDR3 nucleotides read TGTGCCAGCAGCAGATTCGGGGGTTCTGGCTACACCTTC.

Ten or more counts support this clonotype. The V and J genes are TRBV5-1 and TRBJ2-1; 7 positions agree with TRBD1. The CDR3 is 14 amino acids. The germline V gene encodes CDR1 SGHRS and CDR2 YFSETQ. J gave up 5 bases and V 7 bases, and 9 bases lay outside the gene matches. Here the CDR3 DNA reads TGCGCCAGCCTCTCCGGGACAGTCAACAATGAGCAGTTCTTC. Translating gives CASLSGTVNNEQFF.

In regard to this clonotype: Since a much larger clone is just one base distant, this may be a read error. The V call is TRBV25-1, the J call TRBJ2-7; 8 nucleotides agree with TRBD1. The ends lost 6 bases at V and 5 bases at J; junction bases unmatched: 0. Germline assignment: CDR1 MGHDK and CDR2 SYGVNS. This CDR3 is built from 11 residues. Here the CDR3 DNA reads TGTGCCAGCAGGACAGGGGACGAGCAGTACTTC. It specifies CASRTGDEQYF.

This clonotype showed up many times. The genes are TRBV6-5 and TRBJ2-5; D uncertain. The CDR3 covers 12 residues. Deletions cut 7 bases from V and 4 bases from J, with 10 bases between. Germline CDR1 and CDR2: MNHEY and SVGAGI. CDR3 loop: CASKSGSETQYF. CDR3 DNA sequence: TGTGCCAGCAAGTCGGGTTCAGAGACCCAGTACTTC.

The table lists this clonotype with a few counts. CDR3 sequence reads: CSVRPRDPPYGYTF. The CDR3 DNA is TGCAGTGTACGACCCCGGGATCCCCCATATGGCTACACCTTC. The V and J genes are TRBV20-1 and TRBJ1-2, with D unresolved. Germline CDR1 is DFQATT and CDR2 is SNEGSKA (reference sequence). V shed 7 bases and J shed 5 bases, with 20 bases lying between them. CDR3 length: 14 amino acids.

This chain uses TRBV20-1 with TRBJ2-2; the match to TRBD2 covers 7 bases. Germline V gene lookup returns CDR1 DFQATT and CDR2 SNEGSKA (reference sequence). V shed 5 bases and J 5 bases; nucleotides not matched to a gene: 8. CDR3 length: 14 residues. The CDR3 DNA reads as TGCAGTGCTGGGAGGGCCGGGAGTACCGGGGAGCTGTTTTTT. Protein: CSAGRAGSTGELFF.

This clonotype has a count of ten or more. V is TRBV6-1 and J is TRBJ1-4; 8 bases map to TRBD1. Germline V lookup: CDR1 MNHNS, CDR2 SASEGT. Germline trimming cut 3 bases from V and 4 bases from J; bases unmatched to any gene: 10. The CDR3 extends over 17 amino acids. CDR3 bases: TGTGCCAGCAGTGAGGGCAGGGGGCGTATATTTAATGAAAAACTGTTTTTT. It specifies CASSEGRGRIFNEKLFF.

This clonotype appeared many times. V gene TRBV7-3 combines with J gene TRBJ2-3; either TRBD1 or TRBD2 may supply D (5 bases each). Trimming shortened V by 7 bases and J by 4 bases, and 15 bases separated the two germline ends. CDR3 size: 14 residues. CDR1 and CDR2 from the germline V gene are SGHTA and FQGTGA. This chain's CDR3 is CASMAGPRADTQYF. In nucleotides, the CDR3 is TGTGCCAGCATGGCGGGCCCCAGGGCAGATACGCAGTATTTT.

This clonotype was counted between two and nine times. The chain links TRBV6-1 to TRBJ2-5, with 7 bases that match TRBD1. Trimming took 5 bases from V and 2 from J; bases not matched to a gene: 8. Germline values: CDR1 MNHNS, CDR2 SASEGT. This CDR3 is 15 amino acids long. The CDR3 DNA sequence: TGTGCCAGCAGTAGGGCGACAGGGCGGCAAGAGACCCAGTACTTC. Translating it yields CASSRATGRQETQYF.

This chain uses TRBV20-1 with TRBJ2-7; 8 positions match TRBD2. The CDR3 contains 15 residues. V shed 5 bases and J 0 bases; nucleotides not matched to a gene: 9. Germline V gives CDR1 DFQATT, CDR2 SNEGSKA (reference sequence). The CDR3: CSAAGGLAFSYEQYF. The DNA of the CDR3 is TGCAGTGCTGCCGGCGGACTAGCATTCTCCTACGAGCAGTACTTC.

V and J are TRBV7-9 and TRBJ1-1; TRBD1 is a possible D gene (6 bases). The CDR3 extends over 13 amino acids. Trimming shortened V by 7 bases and J by 11 bases, and 20 bases separated the two germline ends. The germline V gene has CDR1 SEHNR and CDR2 FQNEAQ (reference sequence). The CDR3 region is CASITSGGAGAFF. The DNA of the CDR3 is TGTGCCAGCATCACTTCTGGGGGGGCCGGGGCTTTCTTT.

This clonotype has more than one count but fewer than ten. The chain has TRBV13 and TRBJ2-7, with 11 bases aligning to TRBD2. This CDR3 comprises 14 residues. CDR1 and CDR2 (germline): PRHDT, FYEKMQ (reference sequence). Germline trimming cut 6 bases from V and 5 bases from J; bases unmatched to any gene: 6. CDR3 sequence reads: CASRRTSGLNEQYF. In DNA form, the CDR3 reads TGTGCCAGCAGACGGACTAGCGGGCTAAACGAGCAGTACTTC.

There are many counts of this clonotype. V and J are TRBV4-3 and TRBJ2-7, with D unresolved. Trimming removed 0 bases from V and 0 bases from J, with 9 bases in between. The CDR3 extends over 15 amino acids. Germline loops: CDR1 LGHNA, CDR2 YSLEER. CDR3 protein: CASSQDWQASYEQYF. As DNA, the CDR3 is TGCGCCAGCAGCCAAGATTGGCAGGCCTCCTACGAGCAGTACTTC.

The chain combines TRBV9 with TRBJ2-1, with 9 bases identical to TRBD2. CDR1 and CDR2 (germline): SGDLS, YYNGEE. Trimming took 0 bases from V and 3 from J; bases not matched to a gene: 1. CDR3 size: 15 residues. CDR3 residues: CASSVEAGGYNEQFF. The CDR3 region has the DNA TGTGCCAGCAGCGTAGAAGCGGGAGGCTACAATGAGCAGTTCTTC.

The chain is built from TRBV6-4 and TRBJ1-5, with a possible D match to TRBD1 (5 bases). There are 15 residues in the CDR3. Germline V gene lookup returns CDR1 MRHNA and CDR2 SNTAGT. The CDR3, as DNA: TGTACCTTCAGTCCTCAGGGAGGGGGCAATCAGCCCCAGCATTTT. Translated, it gives CTFSPQGGGNQPQHF.